This T cell receptor (beta chain) emerged from a study of blood T cells in healthy people across ages. This clonotype was found a few times. As yet, its antigen is unknown. A much larger clone lies one base from this, so it may be a read error. The CDR3 runs 16 residues. CDR1 and CDR2 from the germline V gene are ENHRY and SYGVKD. A second PCR, run for about 6 to 12 cycles, used a sample-barcoded 5' primer plus a J-beta primer mix. From the 5' RACE reads, TCRdb called clonotypes with MiXCR, one entry per CDR3 protein. Of about 650,000 distinct CDR3 sequences detected, 32% appear once; the ten largest clones hold approximately 15%. Study outcomes and limitations: Donor CMV infection status was unknown, possibly confounding age-related changes in expanded clonotypes.

Donors were systemically healthy Caucasian individuals from Russia aged about 6 to 90 years. Isolated PBMCs totaled at least 7 million in each sample. This receptor was obtained from a woman over 75 in good health. The sample consisted of blood. The chain combines TRBV10-3 with TRBJ2-3; TRBD1 aligns across 7 bases. CDR3 nucleotide sequence: TGTGACATCAGTCGGACGACCGGGACAGTGATGGATACGCAGTATTTT. Encoded protein: CDISRTTGTVMDTQYF.